This is a list of T cell receptor beta chains from one sample in a study of T cell responses to AZD1222 COVID-19 vaccine. Here immunoSEQ multiplex PCR was the method, and the copy in TCRdb shows in-frame clones only, minus some. The table lists 55,000 to 75,000 clones, around nine tenths of them singletons. The material was peripheral blood, obtained on day 0 of AZD1222 vaccination. The receptors were sampled from an adult in good health. Both conserved end residues are part of each CDR3. The D gene is left open where the match is weak. Only part of the rows carry a size: once, few, many, or a class if the clone is expanded.

j_call	d_call	v_call	clone_size	cdr3_aa	cdr3_nt
TRBJ1-1	-	TRBV5-4	-	CASSLQTGLDEAFF	TGTGCCAGCAGCCTACAAACAGGGCTGGATGAAGCTTTCTTT
TRBJ2-1	TRBD1	TRBV14	few	CASSLRTGGEQFF	TGTGCCAGCAGCCTAAGGACAGGCGGCGAGCAGTTCTTC
TRBJ1-2	-	TRBV27	-	CASSSPRGRGYTF	TGTGCCAGCAGTTCGCCCAGGGGCAGGGGCTACACCTTC
TRBJ1-1	-	TRBV11-2	-	CASSSRGAMNTEAFF	TGTGCCAGCAGCTCCCGGGGAGCAATGAACACTGAAGCTTTCTTT
TRBJ1-1	-	TRBV6-5	-	CASAGQLTMNTEAFF	TGTGCCAGCGCCGGGCAGCTCACCATGAACACTGAAGCTTTCTTT
TRBJ1-2	-	TRBV7-2	-	CASSLQEGNYGYTF	TGTGCCAGCAGCTTACAAGAGGGAAACTATGGCTACACCTTC
TRBJ1-5	-	TRBV12-3/TRBV12-4	few	CASSLGGTQPQHF	TGTGCCAGCAGTTTGGGAGGAACTCAGCCCCAGCATTTT
TRBJ2-1	-	TRBV2	-	CASSLGLYNEQFF	TGTGCCAGCAGCCTCGGACTTTACAATGAGCAGTTCTTC
TRBJ1-5	-	TRBV19	-	CASSWQGGDQPQHF	TGTGCCAGTAGTTGGCAGGGTGGCGATCAGCCCCAGCATTTT
TRBJ1-2	-	TRBV12-3/TRBV12-4	-	CASSLGGDYTF	TGTGCCAGCAGTTTAGGGGGCGACTACACCTTC
TRBJ2-5	TRBD2	TRBV4-1	-	CASSQRSGTSGGAGETQYF	TGCGCCAGCAGCCAACGATCCGGGACTAGCGGGGGGGCCGGGGAGACCCAGTACTTC